This TCR beta chain was retrieved from a study of T cell responses to AZD1222 COVID-19 vaccine (TCRdb year 2021). In terms of the full investigation: AZD1222 recipients with second doses at about 4 weeks or about 12 weeks were pooled, because spike-specific TCR depth and breadth did not differ between schedules. A total of about 250 trial participants underwent TCR sequencing, of whom roughly 210 had received two doses of AZD1222 and some 26 had received two doses of the MenACWY control vaccine. Trial participants were enrolled by age into subgroups of 18-55, 56-69 and 70-plus years, and roughly 160, 29 and 62 TCR-sequenced participants, respectively, were included in these subgroups. Broader findings and caveats from the paper: In the small 56-69-year group, the increase in depth fell short of significance, most likely because of low power. After two AZD1222 doses, spike-specific TCR breadth and depth were significantly higher than at day 0 and than in MenACWY recipients. Conclusions about previously exposed vaccinees are limited, since just a handful of AZD1222 recipients were seropositive for SARS-CoV-2 at baseline. Participants were mostly white British, with more females than males. The authors suggested clonal diversity may have been underestimated. The whole spike protein was spanned by vaccine-associated CD4 TCRs, and dominant responses were seen in regions 160-218 and 743-854. Reportedly, close to half of the unique spike-specific TCRs recognized epitopes lying outside the regions that are mutated in the B.1.351 and B.1.1.7 variants. Because no day 14 peak-response samples were available, the repertoires could be characterized only after the peak T cell response.

The sample's time point label, in plain terms: baseline before first vaccination. The vaccinee samples were drawn from two UK trials, COV001 and COV002, one of which was a single-blind randomized controlled phase 2/3 trial testing AZD1222 (ChAdOx1 nCoV-19) in healthy adults. For TCRbeta chain sequencing, PBMC samples from trial participants were taken at day 0 and at day 28 after the second dose. Based on the germline V gene, the CDR1 and CDR2 sequences are SGHAT and FQNNGV. From the cysteine through the phenylalanine, the CDR3 covers 16 amino acids. Only the CDR3 part of the read is kept: 48 bases, read in frame from the first base. The trim is 5 bases for V and 2 bases for J, with a gap of 15 bases between the germline ends. The CDR3 regions of human TCRbeta chains were subjected to immunosequencing. The authors' analysis ran thus. Repertoire TCRs were checked for matches against a reference library of SARS-CoV-2-specific TCRs that had been generated using the MIRA antigen-specificity platform. Breadth meant the fraction of unique TCRs that were SARS-CoV-2-associated, whereas depth meant the fraction of total T cells that were SARS-CoV-2-associated. Using the MIRA data, every spike-specific TCR was mapped to the spike region that the TCR reacted to and assigned to either a CD4 or a CD8 class. Log10-transformed breadth and depth values were compared by one-way ANOVA with Sidak's multiple comparisons tests. TCRdb provides this immuneACCESS table in a form limited to in-frame rearrangements. Some clones are lacking; in checked studies, under half of them reflect an unresolved V gene, and why the rest are absent is not known. The D gene and trimming were derived from the DNA, and the V and J assignments and clone size from that table. Recorded for this sample are roughly 170,000 clones; approximately 90% of them occurred a single time. The ten largest clones add up to under 2.5% of the sample.

To note about this clone: Its antigen is still unknown. No base quality information exists; no much larger clone differs at one position.

The source is an adult in good health. Recombination linked TRBV11-2 to TRBJ1-4, with a weak D call of TRBD1 (6 bases match). The sample in question was peripheral blood, obtained on day 0 of AZD1222 vaccination. This receptor has the CDR3 CASSLNLQGTNEKLFF. The DNA sequence is given as TGTGCCAGCAGCCTAAATTTACAGGGCACTAATGAAAAACTGTTTTTT.